This TCR beta chain derives from a study of beta chain features in type 1 diabetes. Study conclusions and caveats: Significant though moderate, a shortening of TCRB CDR3s appeared in all four CD4+ subsets of Type 1 diabetes patients. Compared to healthy donors, patients appeared to have naive, central memory and Treg TCRB repertoires that were more alike.

Germline lookup yields CDR1 SGDLS and CDR2 YYNGEE. The CDR3 has 14 amino acids. Trimming left V 4 bases short and J 7 bases short, with 17 bases between. This clone has only a few counts. No antigen is known for it. As every portion of the isolated RNA was reverse transcribed, the sequencing read expressed TCRB transcripts. TCRdb's copy holds only in-frame clones and misses some; the assay was immunoSEQ multiplex PCR. The sample has about 120,000 clones; 16% are singletons. Every donor had blood drawn once into heparin, around 120 mL on average. Based on CD45RO/CCR7/CD25/CD127/CD95/CD27, CD4+ regulatory, stem cell-like memory, naive and central memory cells were sorted.

The receptor was derived from a man aged 25 to 40 with type 1 diabetes. Input material: central memory CD4+ T cells from blood. The rearrangement joins TRBV9 to TRBJ2-5; the D gene is possibly TRBD1 (5 bases). CDR3 residues: CASSIQGSAATQYF. The CDR3 nucleotides are TGTGCCAGCAGCATCCAGGGTTCCGCAGCGACCCAGTACTTC.